This TCR beta chain emerged from a study of human T cells and chemical hapten exposure. Study overall: Each patient's scalp received weekly diphenylcyclopropenone throughout the approximately 25-week study. Reading of the patch tests, which applied 0.01% DPC to the upper back, occurred at 6 days. From small differences in pooled library volume came most of the variation in per-sample TCR yields.

TCRdb reprocessed the RACE reads with MiXCR, giving one entry per CDR3 protein. The repertoire holds approximately 80,000 distinct CDR3 sequences, with roughly a tenth as singletons. Time point specified: patch test 3, about 24 weeks after DPC sensitization. Treatment meaning: therapeutic diphenylcyclopropenone sensitization with weekly scalp DPC. Many counts were recorded for this clonotype. Its antigen remains unidentified. Study-wide results and limits: Given that the donors had alopecia, their immune response may differ from that seen in healthy people.

Germline CDR1 and CDR2: MNHEY and SVGAGI. V was cut by 7 bases and J by 7 bases, with 11 bases left in between. CDR3 size: 12 residues. The receptor was derived from a woman in her fifties or sixties with alopecia areata. Some clones in this sample may be carry-over from other donors' samples. Sequencing was performed on whole blood, taken in connection with sensitization to the hapten diphenylcyclopropenone (DPC). This chain connects TRBV6-5 to TRBJ2-1, with D unresolved. The CDR3 here is CASTSNVNEQFF. As DNA, the CDR3 is TGTGCCAGCACCTCCAATGTGAATGAGCAGTTCTTC.